This T cell receptor (beta chain) was recorded in a study of CD8 T cells in ankylosing spondylitis. Study observations and caveats: A motif in TCR beta, a set of seven to nine highly homologous variants, appeared characteristic of ankylosing spondylitis blood.

Germline V gives CDR1 SGHTA, CDR2 FQGNSA. The V end was cut by 4 bases, the J end by 4 bases, with 13 bases between. The CDR3 consists of 15 residues. Turning to this clonotype: Its specificity is not known.

Generation of TCR beta libraries employed quantitative 5'-RACE incorporating molecular barcodes. Using its own MiXCR run on the 5' RACE reads, TCRdb lists one record per CDR3 protein. The sample yields 120,000 to 150,000 distinct CDR3 sequences, 7% to 10% seen once. The V and J genes are TRBV7-2 and TRBJ1-4; weak D call: TRBD1 (5 bases). The sequencing sample was made of synovial fluid, either unsorted or a sorted T cell fraction (not recorded which). This TCR was recovered from a male donor with ankylosing spondylitis. The CDR3 loop reads CASSSTGTHNEKLFF. CDR3 sequence (DNA): TGTGCCAGCAGCTCTACCGGGACTCATAATGAAAAACTGTTTTTT.